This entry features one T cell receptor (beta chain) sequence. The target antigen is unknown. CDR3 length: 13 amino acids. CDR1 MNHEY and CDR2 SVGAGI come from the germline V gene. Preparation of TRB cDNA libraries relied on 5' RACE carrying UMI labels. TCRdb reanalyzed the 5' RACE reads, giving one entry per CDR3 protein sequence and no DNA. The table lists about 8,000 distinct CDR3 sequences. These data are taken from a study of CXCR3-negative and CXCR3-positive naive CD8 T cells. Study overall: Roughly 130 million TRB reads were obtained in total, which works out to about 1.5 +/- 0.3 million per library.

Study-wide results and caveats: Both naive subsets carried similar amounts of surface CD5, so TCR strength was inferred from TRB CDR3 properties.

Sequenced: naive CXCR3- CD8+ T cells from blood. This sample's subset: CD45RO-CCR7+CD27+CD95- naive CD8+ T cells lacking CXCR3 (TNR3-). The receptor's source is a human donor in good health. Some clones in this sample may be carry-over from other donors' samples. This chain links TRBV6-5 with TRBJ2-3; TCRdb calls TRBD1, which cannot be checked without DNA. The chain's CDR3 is CASRGGGTDTQYF.